This is a list of T cell receptor beta chains from one sample in a study of cytomegalovirus exposure and HLA in healthy donors. Repertoires were generated with immunoSEQ multiplex PCR, while TCRdb's copy carries only in-frame clones and drops some. The repertoire consists of about 75,000 clones, with around 83% occurring once and the leading ten covering approximately 20%. What was sequenced was PBMCs. The receptor set was obtained from a man between 65 and 85 years old in good health and CMV-seropositive. Both conserved end residues are part of each CDR3. The D gene is left open where the match is weak. Size is omitted from some rows. Given values are once, few, many or a class for expanded clones.

V: TRBV30; J: TRBJ2-5; size: NA; D: NA; CDR3: CAWSVGKRETQYF; DNA: TGTGCCTGGAGTGTAGGGAAGCGGGAGACCCAGTACTTC
V: TRBV5-1; J: TRBJ2-7; size: NA; D: TRBD1; CDR3: CASRPTTGVYEQYF; DNA: TGCGCCAGCAGGCCGACGACAGGGGTTTACGAGCAGTACTTC
V: TRBV6-1; J: TRBJ2-1; size: NA; D: TRBD2; CDR3: CASSEVPAGIYNEQFF; DNA: TGTGCCAGCAGTGAAGTCCCAGCGGGGATATACAATGAGCAGTTCTTC
V: TRBV4-2; J: TRBJ2-7; size: once; D: TRBD2; CDR3: CASSQTRLASAYEQYF; DNA: TGTGCCAGCAGCCAAACCAGACTAGCCTCGGCCTACGAGCAGTACTTC
V: TRBV7-8; J: TRBJ2-2; size: NA; D: NA; CDR3: CASSHLKQVITGELFF; DNA: TGTGCCAGCAGCCACTTAAAACAGGTTATCACCGGGGAGCTGTTTTTT
V: TRBV6-5; J: TRBJ2-7; size: NA; D: TRBD1; CDR3: CASSPYRGATYEQYF; DNA: TGTGCCAGCAGCCCCTACAGGGGAGCGACCTACGAGCAGTACTTC
V: TRBV4-3; J: TRBJ2-7; size: NA; D: NA; CDR3: CASSQEFFKARTPYYEQYF; DNA: TGCGCCAGCAGCCAAGAGTTTTTTAAAGCGAGGACACCCTACTACGAGCAGTACTTC
V: TRBV4-2; J: TRBJ2-7; size: NA; D: TRBD2; CDR3: CASSQGTSQQLSSYEQYF; DNA: TGTGCCAGCAGCCAAGGGACTAGCCAACAATTAAGCTCCTACGAGCAGTACTTC
V: TRBV10-3; J: TRBJ1-1; size: NA; D: NA; CDR3: CAISEQGGANTEAFF; DNA: TGTGCCATCAGTGAACAGGGAGGGGCGAACACTGAAGCTTTCTTT
V: TRBV30; J: TRBJ2-7; size: NA; D: NA; CDR3: CACRDLIEQYF; DNA: TGTGCCTGTCGGGATCTGATTGAGCAGTACTTC
V: TRBV5-1; J: TRBJ1-5; size: NA; D: NA; CDR3: CASSLGAPNQPQHF; DNA: TGCGCCAGCAGCTTGGGAGCGCCCAATCAGCCCCAGCATTTT
V: TRBV28; J: TRBJ2-5; size: NA; D: NA; CDR3: CASRGLTQETQYF; DNA: TGTGCCAGCAGAGGACTAACTCAAGAGACCCAGTACTTC
V: TRBV10-3; J: TRBJ2-5; size: NA; D: NA; CDR3: CAMWRSPQDQETQYF; DNA: TGTGCCATGTGGCGGTCCCCACAGGACCAAGAGACCCAGTACTTC
V: TRBV10-3; J: TRBJ1-2; size: NA; D: TRBD1; CDR3: CAISESTTGVYGYTF; DNA: TGTGCCATCAGTGAGTCGACAACAGGGGTCTATGGCTACACCTTC
V: TRBV5-1; J: TRBJ2-1; size: NA; D: TRBD2; CDR3: CASSLLAGGRNEQFF; DNA: TGCGCCAGCAGCCTATTAGCGGGAGGGAGGAATGAGCAGTTCTTC
V: TRBV10-3; J: TRBJ1-5; size: NA; D: NA; CDR3: CAISVDSAGQPQHF; DNA: TGTGCCATCAGTGTGGACAGTGCAGGGCAGCCCCAGCATTTT
V: TRBV5-1; J: TRBJ2-4; size: NA; D: NA; CDR3: CASSLKDGENIQYF; DNA: TGCGCCAGCAGCTTGAAAGACGGGGAAAACATTCAGTACTTC
V: TRBV6-1; J: TRBJ2-2; size: NA; D: NA; CDR3: CASSEQEARLFF; DNA: TGTGCCAGCAGTGAACAGGAGGCAAGGCTGTTTTTT
V: TRBV19; J: TRBJ2-7; size: NA; D: TRBD1; CDR3: CASSIQQGIYEQYF; DNA: TGTGCCAGTAGTATACAACAGGGGATCTACGAGCAGTACTTC
V: TRBV11-2; J: TRBJ1-3; size: NA; D: NA; CDR3: CASSLEQGNTIYF; DNA: TGTGCCAGCAGCTTAGAACAGGGAAACACCATATATTTT
V: TRBV29-1; J: TRBJ1-5; size: NA; D: NA; CDR3: CSDFWTARFYQPQHF; DNA: TGCAGCGATTTTTGGACAGCCCGTTTTTATCAGCCCCAGCATTTT
V: TRBV7-9; J: TRBJ1-1; size: NA; D: NA; CDR3: CASSFGVDTEAFF; DNA: TGTGCCAGCAGCTTCGGGGTGGATACTGAAGCTTTCTTT
V: TRBV5-1; J: TRBJ1-2; size: NA; D: NA; CDR3: CASNVNSNNYGYTF; DNA: TGCGCCAGCAACGTAAACTCAAATAACTATGGCTACACCTTC
V: TRBV28; J: TRBJ1-1; size: NA; D: TRBD1; CDR3: CASSPGTGGTEAFF; DNA: TGTGCCAGCAGTCCCGGGACAGGGGGCACTGAAGCTTTCTTT
V: TRBV30; J: TRBJ1-1; size: NA; D: NA; CDR3: CAWRTGNTEAFF; DNA: TGTGCCTGGAGAACGGGGAACACTGAAGCTTTCTTT
V: TRBV11-2; J: TRBJ1-1; size: NA; D: NA; CDR3: CASRPTGNTEAFF; DNA: TGTGCCAGCAGGCCAACTGGGAACACTGAAGCTTTCTTT
V: TRBV7-9; J: TRBJ2-3; size: NA; D: NA; CDR3: CASSLASHTDTQYF; DNA: TGTGCCAGCAGCTTAGCGTCACACACAGATACGCAGTATTTT
V: TRBV5-1; J: TRBJ2-7; size: NA; D: NA; CDR3: CASSLGKPSDEQYF; DNA: TGCGCCAGCAGCTTGGGCAAACCGAGTGACGAGCAGTACTTC
V: TRBV4-2; J: TRBJ1-4; size: NA; D: TRBD1; CDR3: CASSRGTGRLEKLFF; DNA: TGTGCCAGCAGCCGCGGGACAGGGAGGTTGGAAAAACTGTTTTTT
V: TRBV11-2; J: TRBJ2-1; size: NA; D: TRBD1; CDR3: CASSPFQGVNEQFF; DNA: TGTGCCAGCAGCCCATTCCAGGGGGTTAATGAGCAGTTCTTC
V: TRBV7-9; J: TRBJ1-2; size: NA; D: NA; CDR3: CASSDGGESGYTF; DNA: TGTGCCAGCAGCGATGGGGGGGAGAGCGGCTACACCTTC
V: TRBV5-4; J: TRBJ2-7; size: NA; D: TRBD2; CDR3: CASSPPSGGASYEQYF; DNA: TGTGCCAGCAGCCCCCCTAGCGGGGGGGCCTCCTACGAGCAGTACTTC
V: TRBV10-3; J: TRBJ2-3; size: NA; D: NA; CDR3: CAISESRQPTQAQYF; DNA: TGTGCCATCAGTGAGTCGAGACAGCCCACTCAAGCGCAGTATTTT
V: TRBV10-3; J: TRBJ1-2; size: NA; D: NA; CDR3: CAISEFSRSGAYGYTF; DNA: TGTGCCATCAGTGAGTTCAGCAGGAGCGGAGCCTATGGCTACACCTTC
V: TRBV7-3; J: TRBJ1-1; size: NA; D: NA; CDR3: CASSRRGGTEAFF; DNA: TGTGCCAGCAGCCGGAGGGGTGGGACTGAAGCTTTCTTT
V: TRBV6-1; J: TRBJ1-2; size: NA; D: TRBD1; CDR3: CASTPGQGAYYGYTF; DNA: TGTGCCAGCACCCCAGGACAGGGGGCTTACTATGGCTACACCTTC
V: TRBV10-3; J: TRBJ2-3; size: NA; D: TRBD2; CDR3: CAISEGAGEMNTQYF; DNA: TGTGCCATCAGTGAGGGAGCGGGAGAGATGAATACGCAGTATTTT
V: TRBV5-1; J: TRBJ2-1; size: NA; D: TRBD2; CDR3: CASSWGAGASYNEQFF; DNA: TGCGCCAGCAGCTGGGGAGCGGGGGCTTCCTACAATGAGCAGTTCTTC
V: TRBV5-4; J: TRBJ2-2; size: NA; D: TRBD1; CDR3: CASSDRGLDTGELFF; DNA: TGTGCCAGCAGCGACAGGGGGCTGGACACCGGGGAGCTGTTTTTT
V: TRBV5-1; J: TRBJ1-2; size: NA; D: NA; CDR3: CASSPPGRGPYGYTF; DNA: TGCGCCAGCAGCCCCCCGGGCAGGGGCCCCTATGGCTACACCTTC
V: TRBV19; J: TRBJ2-7; size: once; D: NA; CDR3: CARGDTNYEQYF; DNA: TGTGCCAGGGGGGACACGAATTACGAGCAGTACTTC
V: TRBV5-1; J: TRBJ2-7; size: NA; D: TRBD1; CDR3: CASSLGPGQGFEQYF; DNA: TGCGCCAGCAGCTTGGGGCCGGGACAGGGTTTCGAGCAGTACTTC
V: TRBV21-1; J: TRBJ2-7; size: few; D: NA; CDR3: CASSSRDTSYEQYF; DNA: TGTGCCAGCAGCAGCCGGGACACTTCCTACGAGCAGTACTTC
V: TRBV7-2; J: TRBJ2-7; size: few; D: TRBD1; CDR3: CASSRGQAPYEQYF; DNA: TGTGCCAGCAGCCGGGGACAGGCCCCCTACGAGCAGTACTTC
V: TRBV5-1; J: TRBJ2-6; size: NA; D: NA; CDR3: CASSGGGDPVSGANVLTF; DNA: TGCGCCAGCAGCGGAGGAGGGGACCCCGTCTCTGGGGCCAACGTCCTGACTTTC
V: TRBV30; J: TRBJ2-1; size: NA; D: NA; CDR3: CAWTEGLLDEQFF; DNA: TGTGCCTGGACGGAGGGCCTTTTGGATGAGCAGTTCTTC
V: TRBV7-9; J: TRBJ2-7; size: NA; D: TRBD1; CDR3: CASSLADRGDEQYF; DNA: TGTGCCAGCAGCTTGGCGGACAGGGGTGACGAGCAGTACTTC
V: TRBV7-9; J: TRBJ1-1; size: NA; D: NA; CDR3: CASSRRVVNTEAFF; DNA: TGTGCCAGCAGCCGCCGGGTTGTTAACACTGAAGCTTTCTTT
V: TRBV5-8; J: TRBJ2-7; size: NA; D: NA; CDR3: CASSAGNYEQYF; DNA: TGTGCCAGCAGCGCAGGGAATTACGAGCAGTACTTC
V: TRBV28; J: TRBJ2-5; size: NA; D: TRBD1; CDR3: CASRGLGQGAGETQYF; DNA: TGTGCCAGCAGAGGGCTGGGACAGGGGGCTGGGGAGACCCAGTACTTC
V: TRBV5-1; J: TRBJ1-1; size: NA; D: NA; CDR3: CASSLQGFMNTEAFF; DNA: TGCGCCAGCAGCTTACAGGGATTTATGAACACTGAAGCTTTCTTT
V: TRBV28; J: TRBJ2-7; size: NA; D: NA; CDR3: CASRSGVSYEQYF; DNA: TGTGCCAGCAGATCCGGTGTCTCCTACGAGCAGTACTTC
V: TRBV7-9; J: TRBJ1-1; size: NA; D: NA; CDR3: CASSLMGMNTEAFF; DNA: TGTGCCAGCAGCTTAATGGGCATGAACACTGAAGCTTTCTTT
V: TRBV19; J: TRBJ1-6; size: few; D: TRBD1; CDR3: CASRLRDSLPNSPLHF; DNA: TGTGCCAGTAGGCTCCGGGACAGCTTACCTAATTCACCCCTCCACTTT